This TCR beta chain emerged from a study of graft-versus-host responses after intestinal transplantation. The CDR3 sequence is 16 residues long. Germline CDR1 and CDR2: SGHRS and YFSETQ. Deletions cut 4 bases from V and 0 bases from J, with 17 bases between. The table came from immunoSEQ multiplex PCR; TCRdb's copy has only in-frame clones and leaves some out. The profile shows 15,000 or so clones, approximately 93% of them singletons. The sequence was obtained from a human patient who received an intestinal transplant, so some T cells may come from the graft donor. The rearrangement uses TRBV5-1 and TRBJ2-7, with a possible D match to TRBD1 (6 bases). Sequenced here: PBMCs, sampled roughly 1,000 days after intestinal transplantation. The CDR3 DNA is TGCGCCAGCAGCCCAAATTCAGGGGATCCCTCCTACGAGCAGTACTTC. It translates to CASSPNSGDPSYEQYF.